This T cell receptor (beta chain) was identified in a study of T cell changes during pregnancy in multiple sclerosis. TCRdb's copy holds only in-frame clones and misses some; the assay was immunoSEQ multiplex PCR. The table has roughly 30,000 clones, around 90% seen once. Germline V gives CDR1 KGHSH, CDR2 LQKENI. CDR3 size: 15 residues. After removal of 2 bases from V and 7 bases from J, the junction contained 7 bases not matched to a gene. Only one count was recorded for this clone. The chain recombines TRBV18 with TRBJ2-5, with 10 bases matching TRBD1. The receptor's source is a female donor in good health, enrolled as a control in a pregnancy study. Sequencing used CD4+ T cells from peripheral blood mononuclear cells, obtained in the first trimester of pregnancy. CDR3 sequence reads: CASSPTGQGGRTQYF. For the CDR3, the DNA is TGTGCCAGCTCACCAACCGGACAGGGGGGGCGGACCCAGTACTTC.